The 8 T cell receptor beta chains below all came from one sample that was sequenced in a study of cytomegalovirus exposure and HLA in healthy donors. The PCR used 60 Vbeta and 13 Jbeta primers. The data were produced by immunoSEQ multiplex PCR, yet TCRdb's version contains in-frame clones alone and is incomplete. The data show about 59,000 clones, with around 80% seen just once and roughly 3.5% held by the top ten. The sample consisted of PBMCs. These receptors originate from a woman in her thirties or forties in good health and CMV-seronegative.

V gene TRBV6-6 combines with J gene TRBJ2-7; weak D call: TRBD1 (5 bases). Trimming cost V 3 bases and J 4 bases, with 19 bases left between them. CDR3 size: 16 residues. The germline CDR1 and CDR2 sequences are MNHNY and SVGAGI (reference sequence). CDR3 nucleotide sequence: TGTGCCAGCAGTTATGGTAGGACACACAAAGATTACGAGCAGTACTTC. This translates into CASSYGRTHKDYEQYF.

This clone was picked up a small number of times. The chain recombines TRBV6-4 with TRBJ2-3; a weak D match, TRBD2 (5 bases). Germline V gene sequence: CDR1 MRHNA, CDR2 SNTAGT. This CDR3 has 16 residues. V lost 0 bases, J lost 2 bases, and 12 bases lay in between. As DNA, the CDR3 is TGTGCCAGCAGTGACTCGACCAGCGGCGACACAGATACGCAGTATTTT. Translated: CASSDSTSGDTDTQYF.

The chain recombines TRBV27 with TRBJ2-7; TRBD1 agrees at 9 bases. Germline-derived CDR1 and CDR2 are MNHEY and SMNVEV (reference sequence). The CDR3 has 16 amino acids. J lost 0 bases, V lost 9 bases, and 12 bases had no gene match. This CDR3 reads CASTRLWGQGSYEQYF. As DNA, the CDR3 is TGTGCCAGTACCCGACTCTGGGGACAGGGCTCCTACGAGCAGTACTTC.

The rearrangement uses TRBV7-6 and TRBJ2-5; 7 bases fit TRBD1. The CDR3 totals 14 residues. J gave up 4 bases and V 6 bases, and 8 bases lay outside the gene matches. Germline V gives CDR1 SGHVS, CDR2 FNYEAQ. The CDR3 nucleotides read TGTGCCAGCAGAGACAGGGCCGGAGGAGAGACCCAGTACTTC. Amino acids: CASRDRAGGETQYF.

This sequence joins TRBV28 and TRBJ2-7; D might be TRBD1 (5 bases). This CDR3 is 13 amino acids long. V was cut by 7 bases and J by 3 bases, with 13 bases left in between. Per germline, CDR1 MDHEN and CDR2 SYDVKM. CDR3 sequence reads: CASIAPGLYEQYF. Written as DNA, the CDR3 is TGTGCCAGCATCGCCCCAGGGCTCTACGAGCAGTACTTC.

The chain's CDR3 is CASRGTMKTYEQYF. The CDR3 DNA reads as TGTGCCAGCAGGGGGACTATGAAAACCTACGAGCAGTACTTC. The chain links TRBV28 to TRBJ2-7; 7 nucleotides line up with TRBD2. Germline V gene lookup returns CDR1 MDHEN and CDR2 SYDVKM. This CDR3 spans 14 amino acids. V lost 6 bases to trimming and J lost 2 bases; unmatched junction nucleotides: 7. The full variable domain, completed using reference TRBV28 and TRBJ2-7, is DVKVTQSSRYLVKRTGEKVFLECVQDMDHENMFWYRQDPGLGLRLIYFSYDVKMKEKGDIPEGYSVSREKKERFSLILESASTNQTSMYLCASRGTMKTYEQYFGPGTRLTVT.

As regards this clone: This sample includes further DNA sequences coding for the same CDR3. The J gene is TRBJ2-7, the V gene TRBV27; weak D call: TRBD1 (5 bases). V lost 2 bases and J lost 0, with 5 bases in between. The germline V gene has CDR1 MNHEY and CDR2 SMNVEV (reference sequence). The CDR3 extends over 13 amino acids. The CDR3 DNA reads as TGTGCCAGCAGTTTAAGGGGCTCCTACGAGCAGTACTTC. This translates into CASSLRGSYEQYF.

The chain uses TRBV6-5 and TRBJ1-1; D is ambiguous. The CDR3 length is 13 residues. The V gene lost 5 bases and the J gene lost 4 bases, with 11 bases spanning the gap. Germline-derived CDR1 and CDR2 are MNHEY and SVGAGI. CDR3 in DNA: TGTGCCAGCAGTGGCAGACACCGCACTGAAGCTTTCTTT. This translates into CASSGRHRTEAFF.